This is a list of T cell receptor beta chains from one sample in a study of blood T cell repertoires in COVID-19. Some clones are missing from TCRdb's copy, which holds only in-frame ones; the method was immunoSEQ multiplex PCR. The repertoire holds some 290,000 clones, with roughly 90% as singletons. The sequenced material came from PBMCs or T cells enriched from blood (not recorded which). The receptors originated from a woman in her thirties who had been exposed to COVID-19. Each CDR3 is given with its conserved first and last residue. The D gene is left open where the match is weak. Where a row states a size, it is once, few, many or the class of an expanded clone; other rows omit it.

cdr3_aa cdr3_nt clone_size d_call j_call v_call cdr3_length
CASSSEQGGNYGYTF TGTGCCAGCAGCTCCGAACAGGGGGGAAACTATGGCTACACCTTC - TRBD1 TRBJ1-2 TRBV7-6 15
CASFTRAGNYGYTF TGTGCCAGCTTTACCCGGGCGGGGAACTATGGCTACACCTTC - - TRBJ1-2 TRBV5-4 14
CASAQITDTQYF TGTGCTAGTGCACAGATCACAGATACGCAGTATTTT - - TRBJ2-3 TRBV12-5 12
CASRRGTGESYEQYF TGTGCCAGCAGGAGGGGGACAGGGGAATCCTACGAGCAGTACTTC - TRBD1 TRBJ2-7 TRBV6-6 15
CASSLSSGTERISEAFF TGCGCCAGCAGCTTGTCCTCCGGGACAGAGAGAATTAGTGAAGCTTTCTTT - TRBD1 TRBJ1-1 TRBV5-1 17
CASSQGGKAEAFF TGTGCCAGCAGCCAGGGAGGGAAGGCTGAAGCTTTCTTT - - TRBJ1-1 TRBV9 13
CASSLSQLSARGYTF TGTGCCAGCAGTTTATCTCAGCTATCGGCGCGGGGCTACACCTTC - - TRBJ1-2 TRBV27 15
CASSRNGLAGGRYNEQFF TGTGCCAGCTCACGGAACGGCCTAGCGGGGGGCCGCTACAATGAGCAGTTCTTC - TRBD2 TRBJ2-1 TRBV18 18
CASSESHEAFF TGTGCCAGCAGTGAATCCCATGAAGCTTTCTTT once - TRBJ1-1 TRBV2 11
CASSRTGHSTDTQYF TGTGCCAGCAGCCGTACAGGCCATAGCACAGATACGCAGTATTTT - - TRBJ2-3 TRBV6-5 15
CASSLSGQAKMTDTQYF TGTGCCAGCAGTTTATCGGGTCAGGCCAAAATGACAGATACGCAGTATTTT - - TRBJ2-3 TRBV27 17
CASSVVPTMSGREQFF TGTGCCAGCAGCGTAGTCCCGACTATGTCAGGAAGGGAGCAGTTCTTC - - TRBJ2-1 TRBV9 16
CATSVSHEVTDTQYF TGTGCCACCAGTGTTTCGCATGAGGTTACAGATACGCAGTATTTT - - TRBJ2-3 TRBV24-1 15
CASSMPHSNYGYTF TGTGCCAGTAGTATGCCCCACAGTAACTATGGCTACACCTTC - - TRBJ1-2 TRBV19 14
CASSPTVNTEAFF TGTGCCAGCTCACCAACGGTGAACACTGAAGCTTTCTTT - - TRBJ1-1 TRBV18 13
CASSQALGQGTALGNTIYF TGTGCCAGCAGCCAAGCCTTGGGGCAGGGGACGGCCCTTGGAAACACCATATATTTT - - TRBJ1-3 TRBV3-1/TRBV3-2 19
CASSTAGTGPGGYTF TGCGCCAGCAGCACCGCCGGGACAGGGCCCGGTGGCTACACCTTC - TRBD1 TRBJ1-2 TRBV5-1 15
CASRTSANTGELFF TGTGCCAGCCGTACTAGCGCGAACACCGGGGAGCTGTTTTTT - TRBD2 TRBJ2-2 TRBV6-5 14
CASSNRQGPLEKLFF TGTGCCAGCAGCAACAGACAGGGACCCCTCGAAAAACTGTTTTTT - TRBD1 TRBJ1-4 TRBV7-9 15
CASSPRGGSYGYTF TGTGCCAGCAGTCCGAGAGGCGGGTCTTATGGCTACACCTTC once - TRBJ1-2 TRBV3-1/TRBV3-2 14
CASSLGDRGFYGYTF TGTGCCAGCAGTTTAGGGGACAGGGGGTTCTATGGCTACACCTTC - TRBD1 TRBJ1-2 TRBV27 15
CASSQVQGSYNSPLHF TGCGCCAGCAGCCAAGTACAGGGTTCCTATAATTCACCCCTCCACTTT - - TRBJ1-6 TRBV4-1 16
CASSEVRQGYGYTF TGTGCCAGCAGTGAAGTCAGGCAGGGCTATGGCTACACCTTC - - TRBJ1-2 TRBV6-1 14
CATSRDPIVQGEQYF TGTGCCACCAGCAGAGATCCAATAGTCCAGGGCGAGCAGTACTTC few - TRBJ2-7 TRBV15 15
CSAAGGRGGTEAFF TGCAGCGCCGCGGGGGGTAGGGGAGGCACTGAAGCTTTCTTT - - TRBJ1-1 TRBV29-1 14
CASSPASKTSTDTQYF TGTGCCAGCAGCCCCGCTAGCAAAACGAGCACAGATACGCAGTATTTT - - TRBJ2-3 TRBV5-4 16
CASSESSGDTDTQYF TGTGCCAGCAGTGAGTCTAGCGGGGACACAGATACGCAGTATTTT - TRBD2 TRBJ2-3 TRBV6-4 15
CASRPADSPYGYTF TGCGCCAGCAGGCCGGCGGACTCCCCATATGGCTACACCTTC - - TRBJ1-2 TRBV5-1 14
CASKEGGNTEAFF TGTGCCAGCAAGGAGGGTGGGAACACTGAAGCTTTCTTT - - TRBJ1-1 TRBV13 13
CASSQDLAVSGNTIYF TGCGCCAGCAGCCAAGATCTAGCGGTTTCCGGAAACACCATATATTTT - - TRBJ1-3 TRBV4-3 16
CASSQRAGRNTEAFF TGTGCCAGCAGCCAAAGGGCAGGGCGGAACACTGAAGCTTTCTTT - - TRBJ1-1 TRBV3-1/TRBV3-2 15
CASSLELAETQETQYF TGTGCCAGCAGTTTAGAACTAGCGGAGACCCAAGAGACCCAGTACTTC - TRBD2 TRBJ2-5 TRBV28 16
CASSLTAQPYGYTF TGTGCCAGCAGCTTAACGGCACAGCCCTATGGCTACACCTTC once - TRBJ1-2 TRBV7-3 14
CASGPGLPNTGELFF TGCGCCAGCGGACCGGGACTTCCAAACACCGGGGAGCTGTTTTTT - - TRBJ2-2 TRBV5-1 15
CASSLDRGNTEAFF TGCGCCAGCAGCTTGGATCGGGGTAACACTGAAGCTTTCTTT - - TRBJ1-1 TRBV5-1 14
CASSQDPERQGGTEAFF TGCGCCAGCAGCCAAGATCCGGAAAGGCAGGGTGGGACTGAAGCTTTCTTT - - TRBJ1-1 TRBV4-1 17
CASSLAFSSGDTDTQYF TGCGCCAGCAGCTTGGCCTTTTCTAGCGGGGACACAGATACGCAGTATTTT - TRBD2 TRBJ2-3 TRBV5-1 17
CASSGTSGSGELFF TGTGCCAGCAGCGGAACTAGCGGGTCTGGGGAGCTGTTTTTT - TRBD2 TRBJ2-2 TRBV9 14
CASSGGTRTANTEAFF TGTGCCAGCAGCGGAGGTACCCGGACAGCGAACACTGAAGCTTTCTTT once - TRBJ1-1 TRBV9 16
CASSPTPPGKAFEKLFF TGTGCCAGCAGCCCCACCCCCCCGGGGAAGGCTTTCGAAAAACTGTTTTTT - - TRBJ1-4 TRBV7-9 17
CASSQGAQYGYTF TGTGCCAGCAGTCAGGGGGCTCAGTATGGCTACACCTTC - TRBD1 TRBJ1-2 TRBV27 13
CASSPSRVGGLRNSPLHF TGTGCCAGCAGCCCCTCTAGGGTTGGGGGGTTGAGAAATTCACCCCTCCACTTT - - TRBJ1-6 TRBV7-8 18
CASSALGAGETQYF TGTGCCAGCAGCGCCCTCGGGGCGGGGGAGACCCAGTACTTC - - TRBJ2-5 TRBV9 14
CASSHRTYEQYF TGTGCCAGCAGCCACAGGACCTACGAGCAGTACTTC - - TRBJ2-7 TRBV2 12
CASTTFGTGGKDTQYF TGTGCCAGCACGACATTCGGGACAGGGGGCAAAGATACGCAGTATTTT - TRBD1 TRBJ2-3 TRBV2 16
CATSRDGKVLGRLNSPLHF TGTGCCACCAGCAGAGATGGAAAGGTCCTGGGGCGTTTAAATTCACCCCTCCACTTT - - TRBJ1-6 TRBV15 19
CASSRLDSIYEQYF TGTGCCAGCAGCCGGCTAGACTCCATCTACGAGCAGTACTTC - - TRBJ2-7 TRBV7-9 14
CASSPDRVVTGELFF TGCGCCAGCAGCCCTGACAGGGTCGTAACCGGGGAGCTGTTTTTT - TRBD1 TRBJ2-2 TRBV4-3 15
CATSRGLAEETQYF TGTGCCACCAGCAGAGGACTAGCGGAAGAGACCCAGTACTTC - TRBD2 TRBJ2-5 TRBV15 14
CASSSQEAENSPLHF TGTGCCAGCAGTTCTCAGGAGGCAGAAAATTCACCCCTCCACTTT - - TRBJ1-6 TRBV6-5 15
CASSAPGNYGYTF TGTGCCAGCTCTGCCCCGGGGAACTATGGCTACACCTTC - - TRBJ1-2 TRBV25-1 13
CASSPGTKRGTQYF TGTGCCAGCAGCCCCGGGACTAAAAGGGGAACGCAGTATTTT - TRBD2 TRBJ2-3 TRBV11-3 14
CASSESWAGYGYTF TGTGCCAGCAGTGAATCGTGGGCGGGCTATGGCTACACCTTC - - TRBJ1-2 TRBV2 14
CASSPGLAGAMSRFF TGTGCCAGCAGCCCCGGACTAGCGGGGGCCATGAGCCGGTTCTTC - TRBD2 TRBJ2-1 TRBV7-9 15
CASSSAGVTDNEQFF TGTGCCAGCAGCTCGGCGGGGGTAACGGACAATGAGCAGTTCTTC - TRBD2 TRBJ2-1 TRBV7-9 15